These 22 T cell receptor beta chains share one sample of origin, sequenced in a study of blood T cell repertoires in COVID-19. Only in-frame clones appear in the TCRdb table, and some are missing; sequencing was by immunoSEQ multiplex PCR. The repertoire consists of fewer than 300,000 clones, with about 83% occurring once and the leading ten covering approximately 9%. Sample: peripheral blood. The receptors here all came from a woman between 45 and 60 years old who had recovered from COVID-19.

J is TRBJ1-6 and V is TRBV27; tentative D call: TRBD1 (6 bases). CDR1 and CDR2 from the germline V gene are MNHEY and SMNVEV (reference sequence). V dropped 2 bases and J dropped 5 bases, with 13 bases sitting between them. The CDR3 is 16 residues long. The DNA of the CDR3 is TGTGCCAGCAGTTTAAGACAGGCGAGCCATAATTCACCCCTCCACTTT. This translates into CASSLRQASHNSPLHF.

The V gene is TRBV30, the J gene TRBJ1-3, with D possibly matching TRBD1 (6 bases). In germline, CDR1 is GTSNPN, CDR2 SVGIG (reference sequence). The CDR3 runs to 16 residues. Trimming shortened V by 4 bases and J by 0 bases, and 16 bases separated the two germline ends. The CDR3 is CAWTPGAGASGNTIYF. The CDR3, as DNA: TGTGCCTGGACTCCCGGGGCAGGGGCCTCTGGAAACACCATATATTTT.

The chain combines TRBV3-1 (or the pseudogene TRBV3-2) with TRBJ2-5, with 12 nucleotides matching TRBD2. From germline, CDR1 is LGHDT and CDR2 YNNKEL (reference sequence). The CDR3 is 18 amino acids. The V gene end was trimmed by 1 base and the J gene end by 4 bases; junction bases not matched to a gene: 10. The CDR3 bases are TGTGCCAGCAGCCAAGGGGTACTAGCGGGGGGCATAGCAGAGACCCAGTACTTC. Protein: CASSQGVLAGGIAETQYF.

CDR3 residues: CASSSSSYEQYF. CDR3 in DNA: TGTGCCAGCAGCTCTAGCAGCTACGAGCAGTACTTC. This chain joins TRBV7-9 and TRBJ2-7, with D tentatively TRBD2 (5 bases). The CDR3 covers 12 residues. V gave up 4 bases and J gave up 3 bases, with 7 bases separating them. CDR1 and CDR2 from the germline V gene are SEHNR and FQNEAQ (reference sequence). Combining the CDR3 with reference TRBV7-9 and TRBJ2-7 gives the whole variable domain DTGVSQNPRHKITKRGQNVTFRCDPISEHNRLYWYRQTLGQGPEFLTYFQNEAQLEKSRLLSDRFSAERPKGSFSTLEIQRTEQGDSAMYLCASSSSSYEQYFGPGTRLTVT.

V and J are TRBV19 and TRBJ1-2, with 8 bases lining up with TRBD1. The V gene's germline CDR1 is LNHDA and CDR2 SQIVND (reference sequence). The CDR3 contains 13 residues. V shed 9 bases and J 4 bases; nucleotides not matched to a gene: 7. The DNA of the CDR3 is TGTGCCAGCAGGGGGCAGGCCTCCTATGGCTACACCTTC. It yields the protein CASRGQASYGYTF.

This chain joins TRBV20-1 and TRBJ2-1; 7 bases are a match to TRBD2. Germline values: CDR1 DFQATT, CDR2 SNEGSKA (reference sequence). CDR3 size: 18 residues. With V trimmed by 3 bases and J by 7 bases, 21 bases remained unmatched. The CDR3 DNA follows: TGCAGTGCTAGTCTTCCCTGGACTAGTGGGGCGACGGTGAATGAGCAGTTCTTC. Encoded protein: CSASLPWTSGATVNEQFF.

J is TRBJ1-5 and V is TRBV28; D may be TRBD1 (5 bases). Per the germline V gene, CDR1 is MDHEN and CDR2 is SYDVKM. The CDR3 extends over 15 amino acids. Trimming pared 5 bases from V and 9 bases from J, leaving 20 bases between. CDR3 coding DNA: TGTGCCAGCAGTCCCACTTCTTCGGGGGGGAGGCCCCAGCATTTT. This sequence encodes CASSPTSSGGRPQHF. The variable domain in full, completed from reference TRBV28 and TRBJ1-5, reads DVKVTQSSRYLVKRTGEKVFLECVQDMDHENMFWYRQDPGLGLRLIYFSYDVKMKEKGDIPEGYSVSREKKERFSLILESASTNQTSMYLCASSPTSSGGRPQHFGDGTRLSIL.

This clone was recorded a few times. The chain couples TRBV5-1 to TRBJ1-1; a weak D match, TRBD1 (5 bases). Germline V lookup: CDR1 SGHRS, CDR2 YFSETQ. Trimming stripped 0 bases from V and 11 bases from J, with 14 bases between. This CDR3 has 13 residues. The CDR3 DNA is TGCGCCAGCAGCTTGGTGGAGGGGCGGGGGGCTTTCTTT. Translation gives CASSLVEGRGAFF.

In its sample, this clone was seen once. This chain connects TRBV29-1 to TRBJ1-2; tentatively, D is TRBD1 (5 bases). Per germline, CDR1 SQVTM and CDR2 ANQGSEA. CDR3 length: 11 amino acids. Trimming removed 6 bases from V and 6 bases from J, with 11 bases in between. CDR3: CSVDPRDGYTF. The CDR3 DNA is TGCAGCGTGGATCCCAGGGATGGCTACACCTTC.

The genes are TRBV3-1 (or the pseudogene TRBV3-2) and TRBJ2-4; 15 bases match TRBD2. Per germline, CDR1 LGHDT and CDR2 YNNKEL (reference sequence). With 0 bases clipped from V and 0 bases from J, the junction kept 6 bases outside the gene matches. The CDR3 runs 20 residues. In nucleotides, the CDR3 is TGTGCCAGCAGCCAAGATCGGACTAGCGGGGGGGACCCAGCCAAAAACATTCAGTACTTC. This gives the protein CASSQDRTSGGDPAKNIQYF.

This chain connects TRBV5-1 to TRBJ2-1, with TRBD2 matching 7 bases. The CDR3 sequence is 18 residues long. Looked up from germline, CDR1 is SGHRS and CDR2 is YFSETQ. V was pared by 0 bases and J by 5 bases, with 14 bases of the junction left unmatched. The CDR3 region has the DNA TGCGCCAGCAGCTTGGAAGCACCGGTGCGGCGGGGGAACAATGAGCAGTTCTTC. Protein product: CASSLEAPVRRGNNEQFF. Looking up the rest from reference TRBV5-1 and TRBJ2-1 gives the full variable domain: KAGVTQTPRYLIKTRGQQVTLSCSPISGHRSVSWYQQTPGQGLQFLFEYFSETQRNKGNFPGRFSGRQFSNSRSEMNVSTLELGDSALYLCASSLEAPVRRGNNEQFFGPGTRLTVL.

The rearrangement joins TRBV5-6 to TRBJ2-3; the D gene is possibly TRBD2 (6 bases). Trimming took off 4 bases at V and 3 bases at J, with 12 bases between the two ends. There are 14 residues in the CDR3. The germline CDR1 and CDR2 sequences are SGHDT and YYEEEE. In DNA, the CDR3 is TGTGCCAGCAGCGGAGGGCAGCCTACAGATACGCAGTATTTT. Translated: CASSGGQPTDTQYF.

This chain uses TRBV3-1 (or the pseudogene TRBV3-2) with TRBJ1-3, with D maybe TRBD1 (6 bases). The CDR3 runs 19 residues. The germline gives CDR1 LGHDT, CDR2 YNNKEL (reference sequence). V was trimmed by 1 base and J by 0 bases, leaving 19 bases between them. The CDR3 nucleotides are TGTGCCAGCAGCCAAGGAAATCTCATCAGGGGAATCTCTGGAAACACCATATATTTT. It encodes CASSQGNLIRGISGNTIYF.

V usage is TRBV12-3 or TRBV12-4 and J usage is TRBJ2-7; TRBD1 might be the D (6 bases). This CDR3 is 13 amino acids long. With 1 base removed from V and 6 bases from J, the gap between germline ends came to 10 bases. The CDR3 DNA is TGTGCCAGCAGTTTAGGCCCAGGGGCCGAGCAGTACTTC. Translated: CASSLGPGAEQYF.

This chain connects TRBV3-1 (or the pseudogene TRBV3-2) to TRBJ2-7; 8 nucleotides line up with TRBD2. The CDR3 totals 12 residues. The V and J ends lost 5 bases and 3 bases, in that order; junction bases with no gene match: 0. Germline V gene data show CDR1 as LGHDT and CDR2 as YNNKEL (reference sequence). The CDR3 sequence: CASSSGSYEQYF. CDR3 sequence (DNA): TGTGCCAGCAGCAGCGGGAGCTACGAGCAGTACTTC.

This chain links TRBV4-2 with TRBJ1-1, with D tentatively TRBD1 (5 bases). This CDR3 comprises 16 residues. V lost 0 bases and J lost 6, with 17 bases in between. Germline V gives CDR1 LGHNA, CDR2 YNFKEQ. CDR3: CASSQDYAREGAEAFF. The CDR3 DNA follows: TGTGCCAGCAGCCAAGATTATGCCAGGGAAGGGGCTGAAGCTTTCTTT.

The chain's CDR3 is CASTGHRGGNQPQHF. CDR3 DNA sequence: TGTGCCAGTACGGGCCACAGGGGCGGCAATCAGCCCCAGCATTTT. This chain links TRBV19 with TRBJ1-5; 7 bases map to TRBD1. The CDR3 runs 15 residues. Germline CDR1 LNHDA, CDR2 SQIVND (reference sequence). Unmatched junction bases numbered 8, after V lost 7 bases and J lost 2 bases.

The sample holds one count of this clone. The gene calls are TRBV5-1 and TRBJ2-1; 7 nucleotides match TRBD2. The CDR3 has 15 residues. V lost 0 bases to trimming and J lost 7 bases; unmatched junction nucleotides: 7. Germline CDR1 reads SGHRS; CDR2 reads YFSETQ. The CDR3 sequence is CASSLASSGTNEQFF. The CDR3 DNA reads TGCGCCAGCAGCTTGGCGTCTAGCGGAACTAATGAGCAGTTCTTC.

The chain combines TRBV7-2 with TRBJ2-3; D remains ambiguous. The CDR3 length is 15 residues. Germline CDR1 reads SGHTA; CDR2 reads FQGNSA. V lost 2 bases, J lost 4 bases, and 13 bases lay in between. Written as DNA, the CDR3 is TGTGCCAGCAGCTTAAATAGCCGCGTGTCAGATACGCAGTATTTT. Protein product: CASSLNSRVSDTQYF.

V usage is TRBV5-1 and J usage is TRBJ2-5; 8 nucleotides agree with TRBD2. The junction had 8 bases not matched to a gene; V was cut back by 0 bases and J by 4 bases. Germline CDR1 and CDR2: SGHRS and YFSETQ. CDR3 size: 16 residues. CDR3 DNA: TGCGCCAGCAGCTTGGGGGCCCAGAGCGGGGGAGAGACCCAGTACTTC. Translating gives CASSLGAQSGGETQYF.

The chain employs TRBV28 and TRBJ2-1; D gene unclear. Trimming took 2 bases from V and 8 from J, leaving 7 bases between them. Germline CDR1 and CDR2: MDHEN and SYDVKM. The CDR3 runs to 12 residues. In DNA form, the CDR3 reads TGTGCCAGCAGTTTAGTGTCAGATGAGCAGTTCTTC. It encodes CASSLVSDEQFF. Drawing the rest from reference TRBV28 and TRBJ2-1, the complete variable domain is DVKVTQSSRYLVKRTGEKVFLECVQDMDHENMFWYRQDPGLGLRLIYFSYDVKMKEKGDIPEGYSVSREKKERFSLILESASTNQTSMYLCASSLVSDEQFFGPGTRLTVL.

The chain employs TRBV5-1 and TRBJ1-1; 9 bases are shared with TRBD1. The J segment lost 5 bases and the V segment lost 4 bases, leaving 6 bases of the junction unmatched. From germline, CDR1 is SGHRS and CDR2 YFSETQ. The CDR3 loop spans 14 amino acids. CDR3 nucleotides: TGCGCCAGCAGCGACGCGACAGGGGGGACTGAAGCTTTCTTT. Protein sequence: CASSDATGGTEAFF.